The subject of this entry is one T cell receptor (beta chain). The antigen is unknown. This table comes from immunoSEQ multiplex PCR, and its TCRdb copy is limited to in-frame clones, with some not included. The sample comprises about 35,000 clones, roughly nine tenths of which are singletons, and about 16% rests with the top ten. The sample is drawn from a study of lymphopenia after photon versus proton radiotherapy. Findings and caveats of the study: Photon-treated patients lost naive T cells and TCR diversity; proton-treated stayed stable. Survival link was tested only in deceased patients; proton benefit remains a possibility. Post-nadir TCR diversity decline inversely tracked overall survival among those who died. Post-nadir diversity loss with photons came from oligoclonal expansion, particularly CD8+ Temra cells.

V lost 4 bases and J lost 4; bases outside the gene matches: 4. Germline assignment: CDR1 MNHEY and CDR2 SVGAGI. This CDR3 has 16 residues. The rearrangement uses TRBV6-5 and TRBJ2-2; 12 bases agree with TRBD2. The TCR sequence derives from a man in his sixties with cholangiocarcinoma. The specimen comprised peripheral blood, sampled from a patient treated with photon-based radiotherapy. The CDR3 region is CASSLLAGGGTGELFF. The CDR3 DNA reads TGTGCCAGCAGTTTGCTAGCGGGAGGGGGCACCGGGGAGCTGTTTTTT.